The 16 T cell receptor beta chains presented below share a single source sample, sequenced in a study of cytomegalovirus exposure and HLA in healthy donors (dated by TCRdb to about 2017). Libraries were built with the immunoSEQ multiplex PCR assay. The multiplex PCR relied on a mix of 60 forward primers for TCR Vbeta segments and 13 reverse primers for TCR Jbeta segments. The source is immuneACCESS, and TCRdb retained only in-frame sequences with V and J called. Part of the clones is not carried over; for the studies checked, unresolved V genes explain less than half of this, and the remainder is unexplained. The sample table gives 95,000 to 150,000 clones. The top ten clones comprise 2.5% to 3% of the sample. Sequencing was carried out using PBMCs. The receptors were sampled from a man between 25 and 39 years old in good health and CMV-seronegative.

V gene TRBV29-1 combines with J gene TRBJ2-7; D not certain. V was cut by 2 bases and J by 3 bases, with 11 bases left in between. The CDR3 is 13 residues long. Germline assignment: CDR1 SQVTM and CDR2 ANQGSEA. The CDR3 reads CSVEKVLDYEQYF. The CDR3 DNA follows: TGCAGCGTTGAAAAAGTTTTAGACTACGAGCAGTACTTC.

The chain links TRBV28 to TRBJ2-3; tentative D call: TRBD2 (5 bases). Per germline, CDR1 MDHEN and CDR2 SYDVKM. The ends were cut back, 6 bases at V and 2 bases at J, with 12 bases in the middle. This CDR3 region has 14 residues. The DNA for the CDR3 is TGTGCCAGCAGGCCGGGAATGGACACAGATACGCAGTATTTT. This codes for CASRPGMDTDTQYF. Complete variable domain (other parts from reference TRBV28 and TRBJ2-3): DVKVTQSSRYLVKRTGEKVFLECVQDMDHENMFWYRQDPGLGLRLIYFSYDVKMKEKGDIPEGYSVSREKKERFSLILESASTNQTSMYLCASRPGMDTDTQYFGPGTRLTVL.

The chain employs TRBV28 and TRBJ2-5; tentatively, D is TRBD2 (5 bases). V lost 5 bases to trimming and J lost 0 bases, with 13 bases between them. This CDR3 is 15 amino acids long. CDR1 and CDR2 from the germline V gene are MDHEN and SYDVKM. CDR3 sequence: CASSVRGVYQETQYF. The CDR3 nucleotides read TGTGCCAGCAGTGTACGGGGAGTTTACCAAGAGACCCAGTACTTC.

This rearrangement joins TRBV7-9 to TRBJ2-1; TRBD2 agrees at 12 bases. After removal of 5 bases from V and 6 bases from J, the junction contained 14 bases not matched to a gene. Germline V gene data show CDR1 as SEHNR and CDR2 as FQNEAQ (reference sequence). The CDR3 covers 18 residues. The CDR3 loop is CASSLPMQTSGRLNEQFF. CDR3 in DNA: TGTGCCAGCAGCCTTCCGATGCAGACTAGCGGGAGACTCAATGAGCAGTTCTTC. Combining the CDR3 with reference TRBV7-9 and TRBJ2-1 gives the whole variable domain DTGVSQNPRHKITKRGQNVTFRCDPISEHNRLYWYRQTLGQGPEFLTYFQNEAQLEKSRLLSDRFSAERPKGSFSTLEIQRTEQGDSAMYLCASSLPMQTSGRLNEQFFGPGTRLTVL.

The chain recombines TRBV27 with TRBJ1-2, with D perhaps matching TRBD1 (5 bases). V shed 3 bases and J shed 2 bases, with 10 bases lying between them. CDR3 size: 14 residues. Germline V gene lookup returns CDR1 MNHEY and CDR2 SMNVEV (reference sequence). Here the CDR3 reads CASSFGRANYGYTF. CDR3 sequence (DNA): TGTGCCAGCAGTTTTGGCAGGGCAAACTATGGCTACACCTTC.

This sequence joins TRBV5-1 and TRBJ1-1; 10 bases match TRBD1. The V gene's germline CDR1 is SGHRS and CDR2 YFSETQ. The CDR3 length is 16 residues. V shed 4 bases and J 2 bases; nucleotides not matched to a gene: 8. DNA of the CDR3: TGCGCCAGCAGCAGAGGGACAGGGGAACACAACACTGAAGCTTTCTTT. Protein: CASSRGTGEHNTEAFF. The full variable domain, rest sourced from reference TRBV5-1 and TRBJ1-1, is KAGVTQTPRYLIKTRGQQVTLSCSPISGHRSVSWYQQTPGQGLQFLFEYFSETQRNKGNFPGRFSGRQFSNSRSEMNVSTLELGDSALYLCASSRGTGEHNTEAFFGQGTRLTVV.

This sequence joins TRBV5-4 and TRBJ1-2; D gene uncertain. The CDR3 length is 13 residues. V lost 3 bases and J lost 3, with 9 bases in between. The germline V gene encodes CDR1 SGHNT and CDR2 YYREEE (reference sequence). CDR3: CASSSNRDYGYTF. The CDR3 DNA follows: TGTGCCAGCAGCTCGAACCGGGACTATGGCTACACCTTC.

This chain uses TRBV27 with TRBJ1-4, with TRBD1 identical over 8 bases. Germline CDR1 MNHEY, CDR2 SMNVEV (reference sequence). The trim removed 4 bases at V and 1 base at J, leaving 2 bases unmatched. CDR3 length: 15 amino acids. In DNA, the CDR3 is TGTGCCAGCAGTTCCGACAGGGGAACTAATGAAAAACTGTTTTTT. It translates to CASSSDRGTNEKLFF.

This sequence joins TRBV5-1 and TRBJ2-1; 7 bases are shared with TRBD2. Germline loops: CDR1 SGHRS, CDR2 YFSETQ. This CDR3 has 14 residues. J gave up 8 bases and V 4 bases, and 9 bases lay outside the gene matches. CDR3 in amino acids: CASSLQRDSDEQFF. CDR3 in DNA: TGCGCCAGCAGCCTTCAGCGGGATAGCGATGAGCAGTTCTTC.

The rearrangement joins TRBV2 to TRBJ1-1; a possible D gene is TRBD1 (5 bases). CDR1 SNHLY and CDR2 FYNNEI come from the germline V gene. V lost 6 bases, J lost 2 bases, and 10 bases lay in between. CDR3 length equals 13 residues. CDR3 nucleotides: TGTGCCAGCAGGGGGGGGATTAACACTGAAGCTTTCTTT. It encodes CASRGGINTEAFF.

The rearrangement links TRBV28 to TRBJ2-5, with 9 bases matching TRBD1. The CDR3 is 17 amino acids. Germline V gene data show CDR1 as MDHEN and CDR2 as SYDVKM. Trimming took 5 bases from V and 4 from J; bases not matched to a gene: 14. CDR3 in DNA: TGTGCCAGCAGTCCAAGGCCGTCGCGACAGGGGGGAGAGACCCAGTACTTC. Its translation: CASSPRPSRQGGETQYF.

This chain links TRBV7-8 with TRBJ2-1, with 9 bases identical to TRBD1. Unmatched junction bases numbered 0, after V lost 0 bases and J lost 9 bases. Germline-derived CDR1 and CDR2 are SGHVS and FQNEAQ. This CDR3 is built from 13 residues. The CDR3 nucleotides are TGTGCCAGCAGCTTAGCGACAGGGGGTGAGCAGTTCTTC. This translates into CASSLATGGEQFF.

This chain uses TRBV4-1 with TRBJ1-1; D is possibly TRBD1 (6 bases). Trimming removed 6 bases at V and 0 bases at J, with 17 bases between. From germline, CDR1 is MGHRA and CDR2 YSYEKL. This CDR3 contains 16 residues. The CDR3 region is CASSPQGGTMNTEAFF. The DNA for the CDR3 is TGCGCCAGCAGTCCTCAAGGGGGAACTATGAACACTGAAGCTTTCTTT.

V usage is TRBV6-6 and J usage is TRBJ1-4, with a possible D match to TRBD1 (5 bases). V dropped 0 bases and J dropped 8 bases, with 13 bases sitting between them. The CDR3 is made up of 15 amino acids. Germline V gene lookup returns CDR1 MNHNY and CDR2 SVGAGI (reference sequence). The CDR3 nucleotides are TGTGCCAGCAGTTACTCGCCAGGGTTGGGAGAAAAACTGTTTTTT. Its translation: CASSYSPGLGEKLFF.

The V and J genes are TRBV10-3 and TRBJ2-3; D is perhaps TRBD1 (6 bases). The CDR3 covers 13 residues. The V gene's germline CDR1 is ENHRY and CDR2 SYGVKD. V dropped 10 bases and J dropped 1 base, with 12 bases sitting between them. CDR3 residues: CAKRQEGTDTQYF. CDR3 nucleotides: TGTGCCAAACGACAGGAGGGCACAGATACGCAGTATTTT.

CDR3 region: CASRRERTDTQYF. For the CDR3, the DNA is TGTGCCAGCAGGCGGGAGAGGACAGATACGCAGTATTTT. The chain employs TRBV11-2 and TRBJ2-3; TRBD2 agrees at 7 bases. Trimming cost V 6 bases and J 3 bases; bases outside gene matches: 3. This CDR3 is built from 13 residues. Germline V lookup: CDR1 SGHAT, CDR2 FQNNGV.